These 15 T cell receptor beta chains originate from one sample sequenced in a study of blood T cell repertoires in COVID-19. The data were produced by immunoSEQ multiplex PCR, yet TCRdb's version contains in-frame clones alone and is incomplete. Among about 480,000 clones listed, approximately 92% were seen once. Sequenced sample: peripheral blood. The receptors were sampled from a man aged 18-30 years with COVID-19, enrolled during active disease.

This chain joins TRBV3-1 (or the pseudogene TRBV3-2) and TRBJ1-1; D gene uncertain. Germline CDR1 reads LGHDT; CDR2 reads YNNKEL (reference sequence). This CDR3 has 12 amino acids. The ends were cut back, 1 base at V and 6 bases at J, with 6 bases in the middle. Here the CDR3 reads CASSQGHSEAFF. Written as DNA, the CDR3 is TGTGCCAGCAGCCAAGGCCACTCTGAAGCTTTCTTT.

The chain employs TRBV7-9 and TRBJ2-1; 9 nucleotides agree with TRBD2. The germline gives CDR1 SEHNR, CDR2 FQNEAQ (reference sequence). The CDR3 totals 16 residues. The V and J ends lost 7 bases and 7 bases, in that order; junction bases with no gene match: 14. The CDR3, as DNA: TGTGCCAGCACCTACCCATTGGTAGCGGGGGTGAATGAGCAGTTCTTC. This codes for CASTYPLVAGVNEQFF.

This chain uses TRBV3-1 (or the pseudogene TRBV3-2) with TRBJ2-7; TRBD1 aligns across 9 bases. The length of the CDR3 is 14 residues. Germline trimming cut 4 bases from V and 6 bases from J; bases unmatched to any gene: 7. CDR1 and CDR2 (germline): LGHDT, YNNKEL (reference sequence). CDR3 sequence: CASSRSGQGGEQYF. The CDR3 DNA is TGTGCCAGCAGCCGGTCGGGACAGGGTGGCGAGCAGTACTTC.

The V and J genes are TRBV30 and TRBJ2-7; a possible D gene is TRBD1 (6 bases). Germline assignment: CDR1 GTSNPN and CDR2 SVGIG (reference sequence). The V gene lost 3 bases and the J gene lost 4 bases, with 10 bases spanning the gap. There are 12 residues in the CDR3. The CDR3 loop reads CAWSGQPYEQYF. The CDR3 region has the DNA TGTGCCTGGAGCGGACAGCCATACGAGCAGTACTTC.

This clone was seen a handful of times. This chain joins TRBV6-5 and TRBJ1-5; 7 nucleotides line up with TRBD1. J lost 7 bases, V lost 7 bases, and 13 bases had no gene match. Germline V gives CDR1 MNHEY, CDR2 SVGAGI. CDR3 length: 15 residues. Here the CDR3 DNA reads TGTGCCAGCAAAGTCGAGACAGGGAGCGAACAGCCCCAGCATTTT. The encoded protein is CASKVETGSEQPQHF.

The chain couples TRBV7-9 to TRBJ2-7; maybe TRBD2 (5 bases). The CDR3 is 13 residues long. Germline CDR1 and CDR2: SEHNR and FQNEAQ (reference sequence). V lost 7 bases to trimming and J lost 0 bases, with 10 bases between them. The CDR3 nucleotides read TGTGCCAGCACCACCGGACTCTCCTACGAGCAGTACTTC. Residues: CASTTGLSYEQYF. The whole variable domain, filled in from reference TRBV7-9 and TRBJ2-7, reads DTGVSQNPRHKITKRGQNVTFRCDPISEHNRLYWYRQTLGQGPEFLTYFQNEAQLEKSRLLSDRFSAERPKGSFSTLEIQRTEQGDSAMYLCASTTGLSYEQYFGPGTRLTVT.

The rearrangement links TRBV9 to TRBJ2-5; a possible D gene is TRBD2 (5 bases). With 0 bases removed from V and 0 bases from J, the gap between germline ends came to 12 bases. The CDR3 sequence is 16 residues long. Germline V gene data show CDR1 as SGDLS and CDR2 as YYNGEE. The CDR3 sequence is CASSVERWQYQETQYF. The CDR3 nucleotides are TGTGCCAGCAGCGTAGAGCGGTGGCAGTACCAAGAGACCCAGTACTTC. Full variable domain (outside the CDR3, taken from reference TRBV9 and TRBJ2-5): DSGVTQTPKHLITATGQRVTLRCSPRSGDLSVYWYQQSLDQGLQFLIQYYNGEERAKGNILERFSAQQFPDLHSELNLSSLELGDSALYFCASSVERWQYQETQYFGPGTRLLVL.

This clone was seen once. This chain joins TRBV12-5 and TRBJ2-1; TRBD1 aligns across 9 bases. V was pared by 0 bases and J by 8 bases, with 8 bases of the junction left unmatched. Germline CDR1 LGHNT, CDR2 FRNRAP. CDR3 size: 16 residues. The CDR3: CASGLVMWGQGYEQFF. DNA for the CDR3: TGTGCTAGTGGTTTGGTAATGTGGGGACAGGGTTATGAGCAGTTCTTC.

The rearrangement uses TRBV5-1 and TRBJ1-2; 7 bases are a match to TRBD1. Germline V CDR1 and CDR2: SGHRS, YFSETQ. After removal of 0 bases from V and 5 bases from J, the junction contained 7 bases not matched to a gene. This CDR3 comprises 15 residues. The CDR3 here is CASSLDTGVGYGYTF. The CDR3 nucleotides read TGCGCCAGCAGCTTGGACACAGGGGTGGGATATGGCTACACCTTC.

This chain links TRBV24-1 with TRBJ2-2; the D gene is possibly TRBD1 (5 bases). Germline assignment: CDR1 KGHDR and CDR2 SFDVKD. V shed 4 bases and J shed 4 bases, with 12 bases lying between them. The CDR3 totals 15 residues. Written as DNA, the CDR3 is TGTGCCACCAGTGAAACCACAGGTGTCACCGGGGAGCTGTTTTTT. It encodes CATSETTGVTGELFF.

This clone occurred once. The chain joins TRBV5-1 to TRBJ2-3; the D gene is possibly TRBD2 (5 bases). V shed 0 bases and J shed 1 base, with 12 bases lying between them. The CDR3 is 16 residues long. CDR1 SGHRS and CDR2 YFSETQ come from the germline V gene. This CDR3 is CASSLDPGSGTDTQYF. CDR3 coding DNA: TGCGCCAGCAGCTTGGATCCGGGGTCAGGCACAGATACGCAGTATTTT.

This clone has only a few counts. The gene calls are TRBV7-9 and TRBJ1-2, with D perhaps matching TRBD1 (6 bases). Looked up from germline, CDR1 is SEHNR and CDR2 is FQNEAQ (reference sequence). The V end was cut by 5 bases, the J end by 1 base, with 14 bases between. There are 15 residues in the CDR3. The CDR3 DNA follows: TGTGCCAGCAGCGCCCCGGGGGGCCTTAACTATGGCTACACCTTC. This gives the protein CASSAPGGLNYGYTF.

In this sample, this clone turned up a few times. The CDR3 coding sequence is TGTGCCAGCTCGGAAGGGGGAGGAAACACCATATATTTT. Its translation: CASSEGGGNTIYF. The chain carries TRBV11-3 and TRBJ1-3, with D perhaps TRBD1 (6 bases). CDR1 is SGHNT and CDR2 is YENEEA in the germline V gene. This CDR3 contains 13 residues. The ends were cut back, 8 bases at V and 4 bases at J, with 12 bases in the middle.

This clone was seen more than once but under ten times. The DNA of the CDR3 is TGTGCCAGTACCTCGGGTTGGAACCAGCCCCAGCATTTT. Its translation: CASTSGWNQPQHF. The gene calls are TRBV19 and TRBJ1-5; D uncertain. V was clipped by 7 bases and J by 7 bases, with 14 bases between them. This CDR3 has 13 residues. CDR1 and CDR2 from the germline V gene are LNHDA and SQIVND (reference sequence). Based on the CDR3 plus reference TRBV19 and TRBJ1-5, the full variable domain is DGGITQSPKYLFRKEGQNVTLSCEQNLNHDAMYWYRQDPGQGLRLIYYSQIVNDFQKGDIAEGYSVSREKKESFPLTVTSAQKNPTAFYLCASTSGWNQPQHFGDGTRLSIL.

Comment on this clone: The same CDR3 also results from other DNA sequences found in this sample. The chain recombines TRBV18 with TRBJ2-5; D gene unclear. CDR1 is KGHSH and CDR2 is LQKENI in the germline V gene. The CDR3 totals 11 residues. Trimming shortened V by 6 bases and J by 1 base, and 3 bases separated the two germline ends. CDR3 nucleotide sequence: TGTGCCAGCTCTCGCCAAGAGACCCAGTACTTC. Protein sequence: CASSRQETQYF.